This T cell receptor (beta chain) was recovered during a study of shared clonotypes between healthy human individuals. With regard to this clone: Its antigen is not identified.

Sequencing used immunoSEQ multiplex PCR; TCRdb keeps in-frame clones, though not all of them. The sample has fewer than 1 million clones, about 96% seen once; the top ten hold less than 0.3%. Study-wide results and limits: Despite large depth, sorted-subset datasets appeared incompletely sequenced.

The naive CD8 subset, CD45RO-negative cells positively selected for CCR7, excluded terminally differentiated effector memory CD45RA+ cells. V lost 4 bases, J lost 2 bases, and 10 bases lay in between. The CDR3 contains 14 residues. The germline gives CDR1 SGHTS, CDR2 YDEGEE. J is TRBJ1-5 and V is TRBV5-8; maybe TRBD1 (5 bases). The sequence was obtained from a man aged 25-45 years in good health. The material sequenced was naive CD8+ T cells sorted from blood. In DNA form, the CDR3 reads TGTGCCAGCAGCAGGGGACGGGGCAATCAGCCCCAGCATTTT. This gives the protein CASSRGRGNQPQHF.